The T cell receptor (beta chain) under discussion was sequenced for a study of T cell repertoires in cytomegalovirus infection. The CDR3 loop spans 14 amino acids. Germline CDR1 MNHEY, CDR2 SVGAGI. V was trimmed by 5 bases and J by 3 bases, leaving 14 bases between them. TCRdb processed the reads anew with MiXCR; each CDR3 protein has one entry. Here the sample spans under 300,000 distinct CDR3 sequences, around 20% being singletons. A few counts support this clonotype. Its antigen is unknown. This clonotype was obtained from a human donor in good health (CMV status not recorded). Some clones in this sample may be carry-over from other donors' samples. The chain recombines TRBV6-5 with TRBJ2-7, with D possibly matching TRBD2 (5 bases). Sequencing used cultured PBMCs, obtained from culture after CMV antigen stimulation. The CDR3 nucleotides read TGTGCCAGCAGTCCCGAACCCGAGGGCTACGAGCAGTACGTC. Protein product: CASSPEPEGYEQYV.